This T cell receptor beta chain was profiled in a study of T cell responses to AZD1222 COVID-19 vaccine. Findings of the study overall: Only 6 or 7 individuals given AZD1222 were seropositive at baseline.

Germline trimming cut 4 bases from V and 0 bases from J; bases unmatched to any gene: 6. The germline V gene has CDR1 SGHRS and CDR2 YFSETQ. This CDR3 region has 16 residues. Profiling relied on immunoSEQ multiplex PCR, and the TCRdb table lists in-frame clones only, not all of them. The sample lists some 80,000 clones, around 85% occurring once. This clone was picked up a small number of times. The antigen is not known. This chain uses TRBV5-1 with TRBJ1-3; 8 nucleotides match TRBD1. This receptor was taken from an adult in good health. Source: peripheral blood, taken on day 0 of AZD1222 vaccination. The CDR3 loop is CASSKGQAYSGNTIYF. In nucleotides, the CDR3 is TGCGCCAGCAGCAAGGGACAGGCGTACTCTGGAAACACCATATATTTT.